This TCR beta chain was found in a study of CD8+CD57+ T cells in acquired aplastic anemia. Previously, flow cytometry had revealed CD8+CD57+ cell expansion in the patients chosen for sequencing. All participating patients were living with severe acquired aplastic anemia. At blood sampling, none of the patients had yet received therapy. Researchers used genomic DNA as the template to profile TCR beta VDJ and CDR3. TCRdb passed the reads through MiXCR, listing each CDR3 protein once. Among more than 250,000 distinct CDR3 sequences listed, less than 85% were seen once. The V and J ends lost 3 bases and 3 bases respectively, with 9 bases between them. Germline V lookup: CDR1 SGHAT, CDR2 FQNNGV. This CDR3 contains 13 residues.

The source of this sequence is a human donor with aplastic anemia. Sequenced material: sorted CD4+, CD8+, or CD8+CD57+ T cells (not recorded which) from PBMCs. This chain uses TRBV11-2 with TRBJ2-7; D not resolved. The CDR3 DNA reads as TGTGCCAGCAGCTTCGGGCCTTTCTACGAGCAGTACTTC. This encodes CASSFGPFYEQYF. The complete variable domain, with remaining parts taken from reference TRBV11-2 and TRBJ2-7, reads EAGVAQSPRYKIIEKRQSVAFWCNPISGHATLYWYQQILGQGPKLLIQFQNNGVVDDSQLPKDRFSAERLKGVDSTLKIQPAKLEDSAVYLCASSFGPFYEQYFGPGTRLTVT.